The 13 T cell receptor beta chains given below trace back to one sample, sequenced in a study of T cell repertoires in chronic hepatitis B. Profiling relied on immunoSEQ multiplex PCR, and the TCRdb table lists in-frame clones only, not all of them. The table lists about 480 clones, about four fifths of them singletons. Sequencing was done on a sample of HBV polymerase (pol387) epitope-specific CD8+ T cells from PBMCs. The source of these receptors is a human donor with chronic hepatitis B virus infection.

This clone has a single count. The chain uses TRBV15 and TRBJ1-1, with TRBD1 identical over 10 bases. The germline V gene has CDR1 LNHNV and CDR2 YYDKDF (reference sequence). The CDR3 contains 15 residues. The junction had 9 bases not matched to a gene; V was cut back by 5 bases and J by 6 bases. The CDR3 region has the DNA TGTGCCACCAGCCCCCGAGGGACAGGGGTGCCTGAAGCTTTCTTT. It codes for CATSPRGTGVPEAFF.

V usage is TRBV7-9 and J usage is TRBJ2-1; 9 bases line up with TRBD2. V dropped 2 bases and J dropped 2; count of bases not matched to a gene: 4. The CDR3 contains 16 residues. Germline CDR1 SEHNR, CDR2 FQNEAQ (reference sequence). The CDR3 nucleotides are TGTGCCAGCAGCTTACAAGGACTAGCGACCTACAATGAGCAGTTCTTC. It encodes CASSLQGLATYNEQFF.

This chain joins TRBV19 and TRBJ2-1; 8 nucleotides match TRBD2. J lost 4 bases, V lost 5 bases, and 7 bases had no gene match. CDR1 and CDR2 from the germline V gene are LNHDA and SQIVND (reference sequence). The CDR3 runs 15 residues. The CDR3 nucleotides read TGTGCCAGTAGTGTGACTAGCGAGGCATACAATGAGCAGTTCTTC. This codes for CASSVTSEAYNEQFF.

This clone was seen a handful of times. This rearrangement joins TRBV5-4 to TRBJ1-1; unclear D gene. Germline lookup yields CDR1 SGHNT and CDR2 YYREEE (reference sequence). The CDR3 runs 15 residues. V lost 6 bases and J lost 4, with 19 bases in between. CDR3 sequence reads: CASKLLGWWSTEAFF. DNA of the CDR3: TGTGCCAGCAAACTCCTCGGGTGGTGGAGCACTGAAGCTTTCTTT. The full variable domain, with the rest looked up from reference TRBV5-4 and TRBJ1-1, is ETGVTQSPTHLIKTRGQQVTLRCSSQSGHNTVSWYQQALGQGPQFIFQYYREEENGRGNFPPRFSGLQFPNYSSELNVNALELDDSALYLCASKLLGWWSTEAFFGQGTRLTVV.

The gene calls are TRBV5-6 and TRBJ2-5; D perhaps matches TRBD1 (6 bases). Per germline, CDR1 SGHDT and CDR2 YYEEEE. The CDR3 length is 15 residues. V was clipped by 4 bases and J by 5 bases, with 18 bases between them. This chain's CDR3 is CASSPKQGLWETQYF. As DNA, the CDR3 is TGTGCCAGCAGCCCGAAACAGGGTCTGTGGGAGACCCAGTACTTC. The full variable domain, with the rest looked up from reference TRBV5-6 and TRBJ2-5, is DAGVTQSPTHLIKTRGQQVTLRCSPKSGHDTVSWYQQALGQGPQFIFQYYEEEERQRGNFPDRFSGHQFPNYSSELNVNALLLGDSALYLCASSPKQGLWETQYFGPGTRLLVL.

The chain employs TRBV9 and TRBJ2-1; TRBD2 might be the D (6 bases). Germline V gives CDR1 SGDLS, CDR2 YYNGEE. The CDR3 is made up of 17 amino acids. The V end lost 0 bases, the J end lost 4 bases, and 17 bases lay between the germline ends. CDR3 sequence: CASSVVGLAEAYNEQFF. CDR3 coding DNA: TGTGCCAGCAGCGTAGTTGGTTTAGCGGAAGCGTACAATGAGCAGTTCTTC.

This clone was counted once. This chain uses TRBV11-2 with TRBJ1-1, with 7 positions matching TRBD1. The length of the CDR3 is 16 residues. Germline V CDR1 and CDR2: SGHAT, FQNNGV. Trimming took 5 bases from V and 5 from J; bases not matched to a gene: 14. This CDR3 reads CASSLYYDRAWTEAFF. In nucleotides, the CDR3 is TGTGCCAGCAGCCTTTATTACGACAGGGCGTGGACTGAAGCTTTCTTT.

The V and J genes are TRBV19 and TRBJ2-7; D may be TRBD2 (5 bases). The CDR3 is 16 amino acids. The ends were cut back, 0 bases at V and 3 bases at J, with 15 bases in the middle. Per germline, CDR1 LNHDA and CDR2 SQIVND (reference sequence). CDR3 loop: CASSIDVWPGDYEQYF. The CDR3 coding sequence is TGTGCCAGTAGTATAGATGTCTGGCCCGGGGACTACGAGCAGTACTTC.

The chain has TRBV13 and TRBJ1-1, with no clear D. CDR1 and CDR2 (germline): PRHDT, FYEKMQ (reference sequence). The CDR3 is 15 amino acids. Deletions cut 5 bases from V and 0 bases from J, with 13 bases between. The chain's CDR3 is CASSLPRTVNTEAFF. CDR3 coding DNA: TGTGCCAGCAGCCTACCACGGACGGTGAACACTGAAGCTTTCTTT.

The chain combines TRBV15 with TRBJ2-1; D gene uncertain. This CDR3 has 15 amino acids. With 0 bases removed from V and 10 bases from J, the gap between germline ends came to 16 bases. CDR1 LNHNV and CDR2 YYDKDF come from the germline V gene (reference sequence). CDR3 amino acids: CATSRDLSYLAEQFF. In nucleotides, the CDR3 is TGTGCCACCAGCAGAGATCTTAGTTACCTCGCAGAGCAGTTCTTC.

In this sample, this clone turned up once. The J gene is TRBJ1-2, the V gene TRBV1. TRBV1 corresponds to a pseudogene. This CDR3 has 16 amino acids. The CDR3 protein is CTSRFALVRKTYGYTF. The CDR3 DNA reads as TGCACCAGCAGATTTGCTCTTGTGCGAAAGACCTATGGCTACACCTTC.

This clone was counted a single time. This chain joins TRBV4-3 and TRBJ2-1, with D perhaps assigned TRBD1 or TRBD2 (6 bases each). V was cut by 4 bases and J by 7 bases, with 14 bases left in between. From germline, CDR1 is LGHNA and CDR2 YSLEER. The CDR3 is 14 amino acids. In DNA, the CDR3 is TGCGCCAGCAGCCTTTTGGGGGGCCGGAATGAGCAGTTCTTC. Translating it yields CASSLLGGRNEQFF.

CDR3 in DNA: TGTGCCAGCAGTTTGGGGGGAGTGGGCGAGCAGTACTTC. Protein: CASSLGGVGEQYF. The rearrangement links TRBV27 to TRBJ2-7; D perhaps matches TRBD2 (6 bases). This CDR3 has 13 residues. Looked up from germline, CDR1 is MNHEY and CDR2 is SMNVEV (reference sequence). V shed 3 bases and J shed 6 bases, with 12 bases lying between them.